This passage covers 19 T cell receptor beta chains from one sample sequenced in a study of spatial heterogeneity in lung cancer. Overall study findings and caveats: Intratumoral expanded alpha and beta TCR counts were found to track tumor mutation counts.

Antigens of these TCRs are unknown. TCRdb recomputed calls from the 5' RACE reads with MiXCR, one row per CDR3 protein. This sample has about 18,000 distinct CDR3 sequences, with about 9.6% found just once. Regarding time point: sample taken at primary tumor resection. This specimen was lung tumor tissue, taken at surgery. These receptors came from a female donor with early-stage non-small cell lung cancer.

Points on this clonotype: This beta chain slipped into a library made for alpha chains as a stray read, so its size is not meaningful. The DNA for the CDR3 is TGTGCCAGTACCCAGGGGGGCTTCTCCTACGAGCAGTACTTC. Amino acid sequence: CASTQGGFSYEQYF. The genes are TRBV7-2 and TRBJ2-7; a possible D gene is TRBD1 (7 bases). The CDR3 is made up of 14 amino acids. V lost 9 bases to trimming and J lost 0 bases, with 15 bases between them. Germline V gene lookup returns CDR1 SGHTA and CDR2 FQGNSA.

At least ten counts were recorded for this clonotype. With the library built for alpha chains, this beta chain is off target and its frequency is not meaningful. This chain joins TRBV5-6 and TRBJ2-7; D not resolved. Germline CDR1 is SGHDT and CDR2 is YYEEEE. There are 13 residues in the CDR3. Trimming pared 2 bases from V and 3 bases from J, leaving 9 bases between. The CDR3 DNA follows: TGTGCCAGCAGCTTCGCTAGTAGCTACGAGCAGTACTTC. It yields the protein CASSFASSYEQYF.

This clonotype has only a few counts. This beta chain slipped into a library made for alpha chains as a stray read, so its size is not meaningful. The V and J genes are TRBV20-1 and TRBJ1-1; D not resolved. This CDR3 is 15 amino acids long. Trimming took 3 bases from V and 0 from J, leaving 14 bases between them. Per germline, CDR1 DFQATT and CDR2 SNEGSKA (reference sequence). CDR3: CSARGLRPMNTEAFF. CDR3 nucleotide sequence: TGCAGTGCTAGGGGATTGCGACCGATGAACACTGAAGCTTTCTTT.

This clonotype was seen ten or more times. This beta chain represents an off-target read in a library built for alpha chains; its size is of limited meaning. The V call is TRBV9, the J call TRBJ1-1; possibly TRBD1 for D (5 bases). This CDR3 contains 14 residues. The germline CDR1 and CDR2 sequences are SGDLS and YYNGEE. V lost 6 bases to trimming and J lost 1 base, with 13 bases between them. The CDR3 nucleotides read TGTGCCAGCACCGAAGGACACACGAACACTGAAGCTTTCTTT. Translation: CASTEGHTNTEAFF. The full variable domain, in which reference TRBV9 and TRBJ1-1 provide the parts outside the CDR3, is DSGVTQTPKHLITATGQRVTLRCSPRSGDLSVYWYQQSLDQGLQFLIQYYNGEERAKGNILERFSAQQFPDLHSELNLSSLELGDSALYFCASTEGHTNTEAFFGQGTRLTVV.

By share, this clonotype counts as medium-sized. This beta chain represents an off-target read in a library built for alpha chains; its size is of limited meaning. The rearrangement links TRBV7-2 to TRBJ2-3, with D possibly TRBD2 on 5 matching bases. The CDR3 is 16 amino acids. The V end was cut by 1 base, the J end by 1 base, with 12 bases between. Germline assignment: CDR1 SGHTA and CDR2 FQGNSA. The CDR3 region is CASSLGQTMGTDTQYF. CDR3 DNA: TGTGCCAGCAGCTTAGGTCAGACTATGGGCACAGATACGCAGTATTTT.

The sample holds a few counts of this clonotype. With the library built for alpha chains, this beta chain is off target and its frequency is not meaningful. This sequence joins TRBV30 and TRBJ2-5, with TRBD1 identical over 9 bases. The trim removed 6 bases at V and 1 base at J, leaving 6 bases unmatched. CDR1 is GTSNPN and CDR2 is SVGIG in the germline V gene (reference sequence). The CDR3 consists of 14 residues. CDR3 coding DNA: TGTGCCTGCGGGACAGGGTTTGGCCAAGAGACCCAGTACTTC. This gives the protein CACGTGFGQETQYF. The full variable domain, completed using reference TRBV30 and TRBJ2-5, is SQTIHQWPATLVQPVGSPLSLECTVEGTSNPNLYWYRQAAGRGLQLLFYSVGIGQISSEVPQNLSASRPQDRQFILSSKKLLLSDSGFYLCACGTGFGQETQYFGPGTRLLVL.

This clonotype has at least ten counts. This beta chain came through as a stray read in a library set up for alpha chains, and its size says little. The CDR3, as DNA: TGCAGTGCTAGAGATCTCAGTCGGGGCGGGGAGCTGTTTTTT. Amino acid sequence: CSARDLSRGGELFF. The chain combines TRBV20-1 with TRBJ2-2; tentatively, D is TRBD2 (5 bases). V was clipped by 0 bases and J by 7 bases, with 12 bases between them. The CDR3 sequence is 14 residues long. Per germline, CDR1 DFQATT and CDR2 SNEGSKA (reference sequence).

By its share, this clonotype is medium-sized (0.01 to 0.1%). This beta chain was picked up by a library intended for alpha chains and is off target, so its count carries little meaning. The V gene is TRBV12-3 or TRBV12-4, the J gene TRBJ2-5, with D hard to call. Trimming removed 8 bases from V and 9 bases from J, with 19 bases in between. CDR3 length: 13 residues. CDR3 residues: CASAEMERTAQYF. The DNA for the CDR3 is TGTGCCAGCGCAGAGATGGAAAGGACGGCCCAGTACTTC.

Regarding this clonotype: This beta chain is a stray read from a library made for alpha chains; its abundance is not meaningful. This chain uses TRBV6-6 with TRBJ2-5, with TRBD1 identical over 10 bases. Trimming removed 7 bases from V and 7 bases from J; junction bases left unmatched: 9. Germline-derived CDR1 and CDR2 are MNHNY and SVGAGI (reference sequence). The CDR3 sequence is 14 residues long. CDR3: CASTAGQGRGTQYF. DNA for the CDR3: TGTGCCAGCACGGCGGGACAGGGGAGGGGGACCCAGTACTTC.

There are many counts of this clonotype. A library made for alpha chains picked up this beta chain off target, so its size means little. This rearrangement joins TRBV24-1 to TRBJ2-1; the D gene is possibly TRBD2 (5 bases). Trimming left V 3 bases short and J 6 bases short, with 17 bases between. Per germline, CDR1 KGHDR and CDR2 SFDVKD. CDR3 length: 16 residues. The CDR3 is CATSDPSGGWSNEQFF. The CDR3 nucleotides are TGTGCCACCAGTGATCCATCTGGCGGGTGGAGCAATGAGCAGTTCTTC.

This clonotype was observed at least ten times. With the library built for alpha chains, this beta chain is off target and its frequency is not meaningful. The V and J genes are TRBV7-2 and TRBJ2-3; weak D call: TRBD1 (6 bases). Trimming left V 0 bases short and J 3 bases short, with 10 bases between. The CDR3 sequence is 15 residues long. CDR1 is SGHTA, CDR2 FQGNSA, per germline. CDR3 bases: TGTGCCAGCAGCTTAGCGGGGGCCGGAACAGATACGCAGTATTTT. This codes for CASSLAGAGTDTQYF.

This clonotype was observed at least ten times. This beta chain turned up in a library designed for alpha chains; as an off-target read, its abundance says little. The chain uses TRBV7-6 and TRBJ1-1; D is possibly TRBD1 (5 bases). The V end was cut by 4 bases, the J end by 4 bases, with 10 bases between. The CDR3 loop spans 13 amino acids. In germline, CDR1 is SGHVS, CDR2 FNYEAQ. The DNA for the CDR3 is TGTGCCAGCAGCTCGCTTCAGGGCACTGAAGCTTTCTTT. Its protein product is CASSSLQGTEAFF.

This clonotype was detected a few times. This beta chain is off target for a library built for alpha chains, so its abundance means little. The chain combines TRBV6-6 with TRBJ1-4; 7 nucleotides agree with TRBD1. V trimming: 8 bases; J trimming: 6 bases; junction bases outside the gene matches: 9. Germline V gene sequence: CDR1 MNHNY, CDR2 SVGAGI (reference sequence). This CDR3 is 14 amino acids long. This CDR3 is CASRRQGGDEKLFF. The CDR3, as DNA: TGTGCCAGCCGCCGACAGGGCGGGGATGAAAAACTGTTTTTT.

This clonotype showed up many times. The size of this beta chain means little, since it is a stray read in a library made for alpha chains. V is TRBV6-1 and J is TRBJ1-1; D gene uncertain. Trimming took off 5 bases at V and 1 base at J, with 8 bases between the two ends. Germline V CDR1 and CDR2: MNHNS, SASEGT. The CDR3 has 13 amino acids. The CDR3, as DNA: TGTGCCAGCAGTTTAAAGAGGAACACTGAAGCTTTCTTT. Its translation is CASSLKRNTEAFF.

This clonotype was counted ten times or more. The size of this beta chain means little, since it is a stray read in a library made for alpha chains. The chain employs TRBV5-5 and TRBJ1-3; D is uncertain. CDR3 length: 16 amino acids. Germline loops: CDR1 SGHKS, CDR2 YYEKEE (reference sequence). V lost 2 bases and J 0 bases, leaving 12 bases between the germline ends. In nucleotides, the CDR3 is TGTGCCAGCAGCTTCGGTGACACGAGCTCTGGAAACACCATATATTTT. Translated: CASSFGDTSSGNTIYF.

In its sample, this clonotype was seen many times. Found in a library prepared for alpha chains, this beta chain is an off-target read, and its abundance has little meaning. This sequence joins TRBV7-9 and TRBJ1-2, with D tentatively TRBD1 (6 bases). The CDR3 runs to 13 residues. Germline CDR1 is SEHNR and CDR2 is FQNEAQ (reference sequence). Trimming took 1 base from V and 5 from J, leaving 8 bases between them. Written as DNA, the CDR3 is TGTGCCAGCAGCTTAGACAGGGAGTATGGCTACACCTTC. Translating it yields CASSLDREYGYTF.

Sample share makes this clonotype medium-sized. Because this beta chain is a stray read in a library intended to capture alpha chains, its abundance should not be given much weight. Here the CDR3 DNA reads TGTGCCAGCACCCAGGGGGGGTCCTACAATGAGCAGTTCTTC. This encodes CASTQGGSYNEQFF. The rearrangement joins TRBV12-3 or TRBV12-4 to TRBJ2-1; the D gene could be TRBD1 or TRBD2 (7 bases each). CDR3 size: 14 residues. The V gene lost 7 bases and the J gene lost 1 base, with 11 bases spanning the gap.

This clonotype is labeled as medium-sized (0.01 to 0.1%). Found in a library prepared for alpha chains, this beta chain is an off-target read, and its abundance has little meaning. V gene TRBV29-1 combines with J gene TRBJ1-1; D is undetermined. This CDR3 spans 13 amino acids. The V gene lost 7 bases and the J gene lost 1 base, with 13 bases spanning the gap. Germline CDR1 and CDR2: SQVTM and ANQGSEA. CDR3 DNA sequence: TGCAGCGCCACCCGTCAGGCGAACACTGAAGCTTTCTTT. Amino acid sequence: CSATRQANTEAFF.

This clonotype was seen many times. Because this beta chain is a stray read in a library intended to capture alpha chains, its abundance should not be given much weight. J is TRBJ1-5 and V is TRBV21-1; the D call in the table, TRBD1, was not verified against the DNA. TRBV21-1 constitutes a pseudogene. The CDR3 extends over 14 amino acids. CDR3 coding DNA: TGTGCCAGGGGGACGGTCCAACAAAATCAGCCCCAGCATTTT. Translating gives CARGTVQQNQPQHF.